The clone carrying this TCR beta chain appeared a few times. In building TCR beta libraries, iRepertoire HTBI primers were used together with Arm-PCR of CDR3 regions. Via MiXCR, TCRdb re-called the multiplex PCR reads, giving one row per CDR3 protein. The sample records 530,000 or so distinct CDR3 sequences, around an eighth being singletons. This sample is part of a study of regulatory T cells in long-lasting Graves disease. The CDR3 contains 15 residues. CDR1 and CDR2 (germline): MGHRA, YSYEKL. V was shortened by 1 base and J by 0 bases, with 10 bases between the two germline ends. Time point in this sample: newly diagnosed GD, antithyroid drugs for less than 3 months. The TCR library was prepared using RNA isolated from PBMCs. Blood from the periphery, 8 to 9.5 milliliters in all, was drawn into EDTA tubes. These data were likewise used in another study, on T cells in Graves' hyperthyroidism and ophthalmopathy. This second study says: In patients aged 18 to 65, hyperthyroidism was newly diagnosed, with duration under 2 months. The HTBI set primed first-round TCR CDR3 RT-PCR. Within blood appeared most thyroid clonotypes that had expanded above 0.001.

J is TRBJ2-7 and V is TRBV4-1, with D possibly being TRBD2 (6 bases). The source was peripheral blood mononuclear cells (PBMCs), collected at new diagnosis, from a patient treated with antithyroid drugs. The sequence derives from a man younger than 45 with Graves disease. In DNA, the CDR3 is TGCGCCAGCAGCCAAGTCGTCGGGAGCTCCTACGAGCAGTACTTC. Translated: CASSQVVGSSYEQYF.